Below are 26 T cell receptor beta chains sequenced from a single sample in a study of patients and donors after allogeneic stem cell transplantation. One entry per CDR3 protein results from TCRdb running MiXCR on the RT-PCR reads. The table shows about 90,000 distinct CDR3 sequences, with 48% occurring only once. Source material: blood, either unsorted or a sorted T cell fraction (not recorded which). These receptors all stem from a human donor who was either an allogeneic HSCT recipient or a stem cell or donor lymphocyte infusion donor (not recorded which). It is not recorded whose cells these are; they may come from a transplant donor.

The chain has TRBV5-6 and TRBJ1-4; D might be TRBD1 (6 bases). The germline V gene encodes CDR1 SGHDT and CDR2 YYEEEE. V lost 3 bases and J 8 bases, leaving 23 bases between the germline ends. This CDR3 is built from 17 residues. The CDR3 reads CASSSRTSGITGEKLFF. The CDR3 DNA reads as TGTGCCAGCAGCTCACGGACCTCAGGGATAACAGGGGAAAAACTGTTTTTT.

The chain employs TRBV7-3 and TRBJ2-1, with D possibly TRBD1 on 5 matching bases. This CDR3 has 14 residues. V lost 5 bases and J 7 bases, leaving 15 bases between the germline ends. In germline, CDR1 is SGHTA, CDR2 FQGTGA. The CDR3 DNA follows: TGTGCCAGCAGCCCCGTTGGGGCTAGAAATGAGCAGTTCTTC. Protein: CASSPVGARNEQFF.

The chain carries TRBV18 and TRBJ2-6, with 7 bases fitting TRBD2. After removal of 1 base from V and 0 bases from J, the junction contained 6 bases not matched to a gene. CDR3 length equals 18 residues. CDR1 KGHSH and CDR2 LQKENI come from the germline V gene. CDR3 nucleotides: TGTGCCAGCTCACCACTCCCTAGCGGAAGCTCTGGGGCCAACGTCCTGACTTTC. Its translation is CASSPLPSGSSGANVLTF.

V is TRBV28 and J is TRBJ2-1; unclear D gene. CDR3 length: 16 residues. Germline V gives CDR1 MDHEN, CDR2 SYDVKM. V was cut by 6 bases and J by 7 bases, with 22 bases left in between. The CDR3 is CASSSLLGSKGNEQFF. The CDR3 DNA is TGTGCCAGCAGCTCTCTGCTAGGCTCCAAAGGGAATGAGCAGTTCTTC.

This clonotype was seen only a few times. This chain joins TRBV5-1 and TRBJ1-1; 8 nucleotides match TRBD1. V shed 4 bases, J shed 10 bases, and the junction held 9 bases outside the gene matches. CDR3 length: 13 residues. Looked up from germline, CDR1 is SGHRS and CDR2 is YFSETQ. The CDR3 reads CASSDRQGFAAFF. CDR3 coding DNA: TGCGCCAGCAGCGACCGACAGGGGTTCGCAGCTTTCTTT. Drawing the rest from reference TRBV5-1 and TRBJ1-1, the complete variable domain is KAGVTQTPRYLIKTRGQQVTLSCSPISGHRSVSWYQQTPGQGLQFLFEYFSETQRNKGNFPGRFSGRQFSNSRSEMNVSTLELGDSALYLCASSDRQGFAAFFGQGTRLTVV.

This clonotype was picked up a small number of times. V is TRBV3-1 and J is TRBJ1-3; D gene ambiguous. This CDR3 contains 13 residues. The germline V and J ends were trimmed by 3 bases and 1 base, with 4 bases remaining between them. Germline assignment: CDR1 LGHDT and CDR2 YNNKEL (reference sequence). The CDR3 DNA reads as TGTGCCAGCAGCCACAGGTCTGGAAACACCATATATTTT. Translated: CASSHRSGNTIYF.

The chain combines TRBV6-5 with TRBJ1-6; D remains unclear. In germline, CDR1 is MNHEY, CDR2 SVGAGI. The V end lost 0 bases, the J end lost 7 bases, and 16 bases lay between the germline ends. The CDR3 totals 17 residues. CDR3 in amino acids: CASSYSGPGVQNSPLHF. In nucleotides, the CDR3 is TGTGCCAGCAGTTACTCAGGTCCGGGAGTACAGAATTCACCCCTCCACTTT.

The chain uses TRBV7-9 and TRBJ1-1; D gene uncertain. V gave up 6 bases and J gave up 4 bases, with 12 bases separating them. The CDR3 totals 13 residues. The germline V gene has CDR1 SEHNR and CDR2 FQNEAQ (reference sequence). The DNA for the CDR3 is TGTGCCAGCAGTTTCGAAGGAGGCACTGAAGCTTTCTTT. It encodes CASSFEGGTEAFF.

The gene calls are TRBV28 and TRBJ1-5; unclear D gene. CDR1 is MDHEN, CDR2 SYDVKM, per germline. The V end lost 1 base, the J end lost 9 bases, and 10 bases lay between the germline ends. The CDR3 covers 13 residues. The CDR3 reads CASSLSYNRPQHF. CDR3 DNA: TGTGCCAGCAGTTTATCGTATAACAGGCCCCAGCATTTT.

This clonotype was found once. The rearrangement uses TRBV6-5 and TRBJ1-1; possible D gene TRBD1, 6 bases. CDR1 is MNHEY and CDR2 is SVGAGI in the germline V gene. The ends were cut back, 6 bases at V and 6 bases at J, with 20 bases in the middle. The CDR3 has 15 amino acids. The CDR3 sequence: CASSTTSQGWAEAFF. The DNA for the CDR3 is TGTGCCAGCAGCACAACCTCCCAGGGGTGGGCTGAAGCTTTCTTT.

The V gene is TRBV5-1, the J gene TRBJ1-5, with a possible D match to TRBD1 (6 bases). Germline V lookup: CDR1 SGHRS, CDR2 YFSETQ. Trimming took 1 base from V and 4 from J, leaving 9 bases between them. The CDR3 length is 14 residues. As DNA, the CDR3 is TGCGCCAGCAGCTTGAAGGGGGAGAATCAGCCCCAGCATTTT. This sequence encodes CASSLKGENQPQHF.

V gene TRBV6-5 combines with J gene TRBJ1-1; D not certain. V shed 6 bases and J shed 0 bases, with 8 bases lying between them. This CDR3 has 13 residues. Germline assignment: CDR1 MNHEY and CDR2 SVGAGI. The CDR3 coding sequence is TGTGCCAGCAGATCCAGAATGAACACTGAAGCTTTCTTT. Amino acids: CASRSRMNTEAFF.

This chain joins TRBV9 and TRBJ2-3; the match to TRBD2 covers 10 bases. CDR3 length equals 17 residues. Per the germline V gene, CDR1 is SGDLS and CDR2 is YYNGEE. Losses at the gene ends were 4 bases for V and 3 bases for J; bases not matched to a gene: 11. The CDR3 coding sequence is TGTGCCAGCAGCCCCCGGATAGCGGGAGGACTAACAGATACGCAGTATTTT. Its translation is CASSPRIAGGLTDTQYF.

The chain is built from TRBV4-2 and TRBJ1-4; weak D call: TRBD1 (6 bases). This CDR3 has 14 residues. V was pared by 1 base and J by 8 bases, with 11 bases between. The germline CDR1 and CDR2 sequences are LGHNA and YNFKEQ. The CDR3: CASSQGGQWEKLFF. The CDR3 DNA is TGTGCCAGCAGCCAAGGGGGGCAGTGGGAAAAACTGTTTTTT.

This clonotype was seen a handful of times. The chain uses TRBV10-3 and TRBJ2-1; 12 nucleotides agree with TRBD2. The length of the CDR3 is 18 residues. V shed 10 bases, J shed 2 bases, and the junction held 15 bases outside the gene matches. CDR1 and CDR2 (germline): ENHRY, SYGVKD. CDR3 bases: TGTGCCACCCGATTGGAACTAGCGGGAGGTCGCGCCTACAATGAGCAGTTCTTC. Translation: CATRLELAGGRAYNEQFF.

The genes are TRBV12-3 or TRBV12-4 and TRBJ1-1; D unresolved. The CDR3 extends over 15 amino acids. Trimming stripped 1 base from V and 0 bases from J, with 9 bases between. CDR3 residues: CASSLVLNLNTEAFF. In DNA, the CDR3 is TGTGCCAGCAGTTTAGTTCTAAACCTGAACACTGAAGCTTTCTTT.

This chain uses TRBV11-2 with TRBJ1-1; D call uncertain. V was shortened by 0 bases and J by 10 bases, with 12 bases between the two germline ends. Germline-derived CDR1 and CDR2 are SGHAT and FQNNGV. The CDR3 extends over 13 amino acids. This CDR3 reads CASSLDRRRRAFF. As DNA, the CDR3 is TGTGCCAGCAGCTTAGATCGACGGAGGCGAGCTTTCTTT.

There are a few counts of this clonotype. This chain uses TRBV29-1 with TRBJ1-1; D gene unclear. Germline values: CDR1 SQVTM, CDR2 ANQGSEA. V gave up 4 bases and J gave up 0 bases, with 3 bases separating them. The CDR3 contains 11 residues. CDR3 in amino acids: CSVVLNTEAFF. As DNA, the CDR3 is TGCAGCGTTGTTCTGAACACTGAAGCTTTCTTT.

This rearrangement joins TRBV4-2 to TRBJ2-7; weak D call: TRBD2 (6 bases). With 0 bases removed from V and 3 bases from J, the gap between germline ends came to 24 bases. Germline assignment: CDR1 LGHNA and CDR2 YNFKEQ. There are 19 residues in the CDR3. The CDR3 bases are TGTGCCAGCAGCCAAGAGCCGGACATGGGACTTAATCGGAACTACGAGCAGTACTTC. It translates to CASSQEPDMGLNRNYEQYF.

The chain links TRBV5-6 to TRBJ1-3, with unresolved D. Germline lookup yields CDR1 SGHDT and CDR2 YYEEEE. This CDR3 has 14 residues. The germline V and J ends were trimmed by 4 bases and 0 bases, with 8 bases remaining between them. The CDR3 here is CASSPVFSGNTIYF. DNA for the CDR3: TGTGCCAGCAGCCCTGTGTTCTCTGGAAACACCATATATTTT.

The chain is built from TRBV9 and TRBJ1-2; TRBD1 matches 8 bases. The trim removed 2 bases at V and 0 bases at J, leaving 3 bases unmatched. This CDR3 is built from 15 residues. Germline loops: CDR1 SGDLS, CDR2 YYNGEE. The CDR3 sequence is CASSVTDRANYGYTF. In DNA, the CDR3 is TGTGCCAGCAGCGTGACGGACAGGGCTAACTATGGCTACACCTTC.

The chain carries TRBV7-2 and TRBJ1-1; 10 positions agree with TRBD1. Trimming removed 1 base from V and 5 bases from J; junction bases left unmatched: 7. Germline CDR1 SGHTA, CDR2 FQGNSA. The length of the CDR3 is 16 residues. This chain's CDR3 is CASSLGTGGLMTEAFF. CDR3 nucleotides: TGTGCCAGCAGCTTAGGGACAGGGGGACTGATGACTGAAGCTTTCTTT.

The chain carries TRBV20-1 and TRBJ2-7, with D perhaps matching TRBD2 (5 bases). This CDR3 comprises 11 residues. Germline V gene sequence: CDR1 DFQATT, CDR2 SNEGSKA (reference sequence). Trimming shortened V by 6 bases and J by 3 bases, and 9 bases separated the two germline ends. The CDR3 loop reads CSAPGFYEQYF. The CDR3 DNA sequence: TGCAGTGCGCCGGGATTCTACGAGCAGTACTTC.

The chain carries TRBV29-1 and TRBJ2-7; perhaps TRBD2 as D (5 bases). Germline V lookup: CDR1 SQVTM, CDR2 ANQGSEA. Trimming cost V 4 bases and J 7 bases, with 11 bases left between them. The CDR3 is 11 residues long. The CDR3, as DNA: TGCAGCGTTGCCGGGGTGGCAGAGCAGTACTTC. Residues: CSVAGVAEQYF.

The chain employs TRBV20-1 and TRBJ2-1; D is unresolved. The CDR3 contains 10 residues. V was pared by 5 bases and J by 4 bases, with 3 bases between. Germline values: CDR1 DFQATT, CDR2 SNEGSKA (reference sequence). Here the CDR3 reads CSAGYNEQFF. The CDR3 DNA sequence: TGCAGTGCTGGATACAATGAGCAGTTCTTC.

The CDR3: CSVALGGWDYGYTF. CDR3 nucleotide sequence: TGCAGCGTTGCCCTTGGAGGGTGGGACTATGGCTACACCTTC. The rearrangement uses TRBV29-1 and TRBJ1-2, with D unresolved. The germline V gene has CDR1 SQVTM and CDR2 ANQGSEA. The ends were cut back, 4 bases at V and 3 bases at J, with 15 bases in the middle. This CDR3 is 14 amino acids long. Full variable domain (remainder filled in from reference TRBV29-1 and TRBJ1-2): SAVISQKPSRDICQRGTSLTIQCQVDSQVTMMFWYRQQPGQSLTLIATANQGSEATYESGFVIDKFPISRPNLTFSTLTVSNMSPEDSSIYLCSVALGGWDYGYTFGSGTRLTVV.